Each of the 7 T cell receptor beta chains below was sequenced from the same sample in a study of T cell responses to AZD1222 COVID-19 vaccine. TCRdb's table, derived via immunoSEQ multiplex PCR, lists solely in-frame clones and lacks some. The data contain about 86,000 clones, more than 75% of them singletons. This specimen was peripheral blood, taken on day 0 of AZD1222 vaccination. The origin of the receptors is an adult in good health.

This clone turned up a few times. This chain joins TRBV28 and TRBJ1-1; TRBD1 matches 8 bases. The CDR3 consists of 15 residues. V shed 5 bases and J 4 bases; nucleotides not matched to a gene: 9. Germline lookup yields CDR1 MDHEN and CDR2 SYDVKM. CDR3 nucleotides: TGTGCCAGCAGTACCGGGACAGGACCGGGCACTGAAGCTTTCTTT. This translates into CASSTGTGPGTEAFF.

The chain couples TRBV18 to TRBJ2-5; D assignment may be TRBD1 or TRBD2 (5 bases each). The V gene's germline CDR1 is KGHSH and CDR2 LQKENI. The CDR3 runs to 14 residues. V shed 3 bases and J shed 3 bases, with 11 bases lying between them. DNA of the CDR3: TGTGCCAGCTCACCCCCCGGGGCAGAAGAGACCCAGTACTTC. This encodes CASSPPGAEETQYF. The full variable domain, in which reference TRBV18 and TRBJ2-5 provide the parts outside the CDR3, is NAGVMQNPRHLVRRRGQEARLRCSPMKGHSHVYWYRQLPEEGLKFMVYLQKENIIDESGMPKERFSAEFPKEGPSILRIQQVVRGDSAAYFCASSPPGAEETQYFGPGTRLLVL.

The chain recombines TRBV10-3 with TRBJ1-2, with TRBD1 identical over 12 bases. CDR1 and CDR2 from the germline V gene are ENHRY and SYGVKD. Trimming took 3 bases from V and 3 from J; bases not matched to a gene: 5. This CDR3 is 16 amino acids long. The DNA for the CDR3 is TGTGCCATCAGTGAAAGGGACAGGGGGCGGGACTATGGCTACACCTTC. It is translated as CAISERDRGRDYGYTF.

The gene calls are TRBV27 and TRBJ2-1; 10 bases are a match to TRBD2. From germline, CDR1 is MNHEY and CDR2 SMNVEV (reference sequence). With 2 bases clipped from V and 3 bases from J, the junction kept 7 bases outside the gene matches. The length of the CDR3 is 17 residues. The CDR3 here is CASSLQIPSGGYNEQFF. In DNA, the CDR3 is TGTGCCAGCAGTTTACAAATCCCTAGCGGGGGCTACAATGAGCAGTTCTTC.

The CDR3 is CASSANRVSGNTIYF. CDR3 in DNA: TGTGCCAGCAGCGCCAACAGGGTCTCTGGAAACACCATATATTTT. The rearrangement joins TRBV9 to TRBJ1-3; weak D call: TRBD1 (6 bases). V dropped 3 bases and J dropped 0 bases, with 10 bases sitting between them. From germline, CDR1 is SGDLS and CDR2 YYNGEE. The CDR3 contains 15 residues.

The CDR3 nucleotides are TGTGCCAGCAGGAAGTTGAACACTGAAGCTTTCTTT. Translation: CASRKLNTEAFF. V gene TRBV6-5 combines with J gene TRBJ1-1; D is unresolved. V shed 6 bases and J shed 0 bases, with 5 bases lying between them. This CDR3 contains 12 residues. Germline CDR1 is MNHEY and CDR2 is SVGAGI.

The chain is built from TRBV5-5 and TRBJ1-1; D uncertain. Germline V gives CDR1 SGHKS, CDR2 YYEKEE (reference sequence). The V end lost 1 base, the J end lost 1 base, and 5 bases lay between the germline ends. The CDR3 loop spans 13 amino acids. CDR3 sequence reads: CASSLSRNTEAFF. In DNA form, the CDR3 reads TGTGCCAGCAGCTTGTCCAGGAACACTGAAGCTTTCTTT.